The 8 T cell receptor beta chains in this list originate from one sample, sequenced in a study of a mutant IDH1 vaccine in newly diagnosed glioma. Their antigens are not known. TCRdb keeps only in-frame clones here, not all; method: immunoSEQ multiplex PCR. The data show some 34,000 clones, around 90% seen once. The sample's time point: week 47, end of study. Topical imiquimod was applied with each vaccine dose, which held 300 ug of mutant IDH1 20-mer peptide. This material consisted of PBMCs, taken from a glioma patient whose treatment included an IDH1 peptide vaccine. The source of these receptors is a woman aged 40 to 50 with glioma.

Only a few counts were recorded for this clone. The CDR3 sequence: CASSPTYRTDTQYF. The CDR3 bases are TGTGCCAGCAGCCCTACCTACCGCACAGATACGCAGTATTTT. The chain carries TRBV7-9 and TRBJ2-3, with D unclear. Trimming removed 5 bases at V and 1 base at J, with 10 bases between. Germline CDR1 is SEHNR and CDR2 is FQNEAQ (reference sequence). This CDR3 has 14 amino acids.

The chain joins TRBV7-9 to TRBJ1-5; D is uncertain. Germline V gene lookup returns CDR1 SEHNR and CDR2 FQNEAQ (reference sequence). The V and J ends lost 1 base and 9 bases respectively, with 10 bases between them. There are 13 residues in the CDR3. CDR3 loop: CASSLGQGRPQHF. The CDR3, as DNA: TGTGCCAGCAGCTTAGGGCAAGGCCGGCCCCAGCATTTT.

The rearrangement links TRBV7-8 to TRBJ1-3; no reliable D call. Trimming stripped 3 bases from V and 0 bases from J, with 12 bases between. Germline assignment: CDR1 SGHVS and CDR2 FQNEAQ. This CDR3 is 16 amino acids long. The CDR3 DNA reads as TGTGCCAGCAGCTTGAAGACACTGAGCTCTGGAAACACCATATATTTT. Amino acid sequence: CASSLKTLSSGNTIYF.

CDR3 nucleotides: TGTGCCAGCAGCCCACGGATGGGCGGGAATGAAAAACTGTTTTTT. Protein product: CASSPRMGGNEKLFF. The gene calls are TRBV14 and TRBJ1-4; D is ambiguous. V was clipped by 4 bases and J by 5 bases, with 14 bases between them. This CDR3 is 15 amino acids long. Looked up from germline, CDR1 is SGHDN and CDR2 is FVKESK.

The table lists this clone with a count of one. The genes are TRBV9 and TRBJ1-1; TRBD1 matches 9 bases. Germline CDR1 reads SGDLS; CDR2 reads YYNGEE. There are 17 residues in the CDR3. J gave up 0 bases and V 0 bases, and 6 bases lay outside the gene matches. CDR3 bases: TGTGCCAGCAGCGTAGGGGGGACAGGGTACATGAACACTGAAGCTTTCTTT. It translates to CASSVGGTGYMNTEAFF.

The V and J genes are TRBV10-2 and TRBJ2-1, with D perhaps matching TRBD2 (6 bases). The germline V gene has CDR1 WSHSY and CDR2 SAAADI. The CDR3 sequence is 14 residues long. Trimming took off 0 bases at V and 10 bases at J, with 13 bases between the two ends. For the CDR3, the DNA is TGCGCCAGCAGTGAGTCTGGCGCCGGAGGGGAGCAGTTCTTC. It specifies CASSESGAGGEQFF.

The chain has TRBV6-1 and TRBJ1-1; 11 nucleotides match TRBD1. Germline V lookup: CDR1 MNHNS, CDR2 SASEGT. Trimming cost V 7 bases and J 4 bases; bases outside gene matches: 8. CDR3 length equals 15 residues. The CDR3 protein is CASMRDRGTGTEAFF. The CDR3 DNA reads TGTGCCAGCATGCGGGACAGGGGGACGGGCACTGAAGCTTTCTTT.

In DNA form, the CDR3 reads TGTGCCAGCAGTGAGCGACTAGCGGGGGCCTCGGGGGAGCTGTTTTTT. It is translated as CASSERLAGASGELFF. The V call is TRBV6-1, the J call TRBJ2-2; 12 nucleotides line up with TRBD2. Unmatched junction bases numbered 7, after V lost 3 bases and J lost 8 bases. Per the germline V gene, CDR1 is MNHNS and CDR2 is SASEGT. CDR3 length: 16 residues.